Shown below are 22 T cell receptor beta chains from a single sample sequenced in a study of shared clonotypes between healthy human individuals. Assay: immunoSEQ multiplex PCR; the TCRdb copy retains only in-frame clones and omits some. The sample records about 460,000 clones, over 60% being singletons. Sequencing was carried out using PBMCs. The receptors derive from a middle-aged woman in good health. Some clones in this sample may be carry-over from other donors' samples.

The chain carries TRBV28 and TRBJ2-7; possible D gene TRBD2, 6 bases. Per germline, CDR1 MDHEN and CDR2 SYDVKM. The ends were cut back, 3 bases at V and 1 base at J, with 19 bases in the middle. The CDR3 sequence is 17 residues long. The CDR3, as DNA: TGTGCCAGCAGTTTTGTGCTAGCGCCAGGTGGTTCCTACGAGCAGTACTTC. This sequence encodes CASSFVLAPGGSYEQYF.

The chain links TRBV11-3 to TRBJ1-1; D is uncertain. V lost 2 bases and J lost 5, with 9 bases in between. The CDR3 contains 13 residues. The germline V gene encodes CDR1 SGHNT and CDR2 YENEEA. CDR3 loop: CASSLSLGTEAFF. The DNA for the CDR3 is TGTGCCAGCAGCTTAAGTTTGGGGACTGAAGCTTTCTTT. Together with reference TRBV11-3 and TRBJ1-1, the CDR3 gives the full variable domain: EAGVVQSPRYKIIEKKQPVAFWCNPISGHNTLYWYLQNLGQGPELLIRYENEEAVDDSQLPKDRFSAERLKGVDSTLKIQPAELGDSAVYLCASSLSLGTEAFFGQGTRLTVV.

The chain joins TRBV14 to TRBJ1-2, with D unresolved. Trimming took off 2 bases at V and 2 bases at J, with 12 bases between the two ends. This CDR3 contains 15 residues. CDR1 and CDR2 from the germline V gene are SGHDN and FVKESK. The DNA for the CDR3 is TGTGCCAGCAGCCAATCCACCCCGACAAACTATGGCTACACCTTC. Its translation is CASSQSTPTNYGYTF.

V gene TRBV5-1 combines with J gene TRBJ2-2; D remains unclear. This CDR3 contains 14 residues. Between the trimmed V and J ends, which lost 4 bases and 0 bases, there was a span of 7 bases. Looked up from germline, CDR1 is SGHRS and CDR2 is YFSETQ. The CDR3 DNA reads TGCGCCAGCAGCAGAGACGCGAACACCGGGGAGCTGTTTTTT. This encodes CASSRDANTGELFF.

The chain carries TRBV4-2 and TRBJ1-2; 7 nucleotides align to TRBD1. The CDR3 has 14 amino acids. Germline CDR1 and CDR2: LGHNA and YNFKEQ. The ends lost 4 bases at V and 6 bases at J; junction bases unmatched: 8. CDR3 residues: CASSPTRQGNGYTF. The CDR3, as DNA: TGTGCCAGCAGCCCGACCCGACAGGGAAATGGCTACACCTTC.

This sequence joins TRBV12-5 and TRBJ1-3, with D unclear. Trimming shortened V by 2 bases and J by 4 bases, and 18 bases separated the two germline ends. Germline V lookup: CDR1 LGHNT, CDR2 FRNRAP. The CDR3 runs 17 residues. The CDR3 protein is CASGLKQSSRVGNTIYF. The CDR3 DNA follows: TGTGCTAGTGGTTTGAAGCAGTCAAGTCGTGTGGGAAACACCATATATTTT. The variable domain in full, completed from reference TRBV12-5 and TRBJ1-3, reads DARVTQTPRHKVTEMGQEVTMRCQPILGHNTVFWYRQTMMQGLELLAYFRNRAPLDDSGMPKDRFSAEMPDATLATLKIQPSEPRDSAVYFCASGLKQSSRVGNTIYFGEGSWLTVV.

This clone was detected only once. The chain has TRBV27 and TRBJ2-7, with a possible D match to TRBD2 (6 bases). The CDR3 has 17 residues. The germline V gene has CDR1 MNHEY and CDR2 SMNVEV (reference sequence). V was cut by 6 bases and J by 4 bases, with 25 bases left in between. The CDR3 protein is CASRMRARAPGGYEQYF. CDR3 sequence (DNA): TGTGCCAGCAGGATGAGGGCGCGGGCCCCTGGGGGGTACGAGCAGTACTTC.

This clone was detected only a few times. The chain joins TRBV5-4 to TRBJ2-1; 8 positions agree with TRBD2. From germline, CDR1 is SGHNT and CDR2 YYREEE (reference sequence). CDR3 length: 16 residues. The ends lost 0 bases at V and 3 bases at J; junction bases unmatched: 5. The DNA of the CDR3 is TGTGCCAGCAGCTTGGATGCGGGAGGACTCTACAATGAGCAGTTCTTC. Amino acid sequence: CASSLDAGGLYNEQFF.

V is TRBV28 and J is TRBJ1-1, with D unresolved. Trimming took 6 bases from V and 0 from J, leaving 5 bases between them. Germline V gives CDR1 MDHEN, CDR2 SYDVKM. The CDR3 loop spans 12 amino acids. CDR3 nucleotide sequence: TGTGCCAGCAGGTTCCTGAACACTGAAGCTTTCTTT. Translation: CASRFLNTEAFF.

In DNA, the CDR3 is TGCAGCGCCGGGACTAACGACGATACGCAGTATTTT. Encoded protein: CSAGTNDDTQYF. V is TRBV29-1 and J is TRBJ2-3; 7 nucleotides align to TRBD2. The CDR3 is made up of 12 amino acids. J lost 6 bases, V lost 7 bases, and 7 bases had no gene match. Germline CDR1 is SQVTM and CDR2 is ANQGSEA.

The V and J genes are TRBV25-1 and TRBJ2-7; no definite D call. CDR1 and CDR2 (germline): MGHDK, SYGVNS. The CDR3 consists of 13 residues. Deletions cut 7 bases from V and 5 bases from J, with 15 bases between. The CDR3 is CASTLAGDNEQYF. Written as DNA, the CDR3 is TGTGCCAGCACTTTGGCAGGAGATAACGAGCAGTACTTC.

This chain links TRBV30 with TRBJ2-3; 7 bases are a match to TRBD2. CDR3 size: 15 residues. CDR1 is GTSNPN and CDR2 is SVGIG in the germline V gene (reference sequence). V was pared by 3 bases and J by 4 bases, with 10 bases of the junction left unmatched. DNA for the CDR3: TGTGCCTGGAGCCGCGGGGGTTTTTCCGCAGATACGCAGTATTTT. Translated, it gives CAWSRGGFSADTQYF.

V usage is TRBV6-1 and J usage is TRBJ1-4, with unresolved D. Germline CDR1 MNHNS, CDR2 SASEGT. This CDR3 is 14 amino acids long. V was clipped by 4 bases and J by 0 bases, with 6 bases between them. CDR3 nucleotide sequence: TGTGCCAGCAGTGTTCTTGCAACTAATGAAAAACTGTTTTTT. This gives the protein CASSVLATNEKLFF.

The chain couples TRBV5-1 to TRBJ2-1; the match to TRBD2 covers 12 bases. Trimming removed 3 bases from V and 8 bases from J; junction bases left unmatched: 6. This CDR3 is built from 15 residues. Germline lookup yields CDR1 SGHRS and CDR2 YFSETQ. CDR3 in amino acids: CASSSVLAGGHEQFF. CDR3 DNA: TGCGCCAGCAGCTCGGTACTAGCGGGAGGCCATGAGCAGTTCTTC.

The chain combines TRBV4-1 with TRBJ2-7; TRBD2 matches at 11 bases. CDR3 length equals 19 residues. V gave up 1 base and J gave up 5 bases; unmatched junction bases: 16. From germline, CDR1 is MGHRA and CDR2 YSYEKL. The CDR3 DNA follows: TGCGCCAGCAGCCAAGGTCTAGCGGGAGGCCTTTCCCAGAGAGACGAGCAGTACTTC. Translating it yields CASSQGLAGGLSQRDEQYF.

Notes on this clone: A much larger clone lies a single base off, so this may be a read error. Other DNA sequences in the sample encode the same CDR3. The chain couples TRBV30 to TRBJ1-2; perhaps TRBD1 as D (5 bases). The CDR3 has 10 residues. CDR1 is GTSNPN, CDR2 SVGIG, per germline (reference sequence). The CDR3 reads CTQERGGYTF. The CDR3 region has the DNA TGTACTCAGGAGAGGGGTGGCTACACCTTC.

The gene calls are TRBV9 and TRBJ2-1; 9 nucleotides line up with TRBD2. From germline, CDR1 is SGDLS and CDR2 YYNGEE. The trim removed 1 base at V and 5 bases at J, leaving 1 base unmatched. The CDR3 loop spans 14 amino acids. CDR3 region: CASSVSGRHNEQFF. CDR3 sequence (DNA): TGTGCCAGCAGCGTAAGCGGGAGGCACAATGAGCAGTTCTTC.

The chain has TRBV10-2 and TRBJ2-5, with D possibly matching TRBD2 (6 bases). This CDR3 region has 11 residues. Germline values: CDR1 WSHSY, CDR2 SAAADI. With 8 bases removed from V and 7 bases from J, the gap between germline ends came to 11 bases. The DNA of the CDR3 is TGCGCCAGCTCGGTGGGGGGGACCCAGTACTTC. It yields the protein CASSVGGTQYF.

The genes are TRBV5-4 and TRBJ1-2; perhaps TRBD1 as D (6 bases). Trimming took 3 bases from V and 4 from J, leaving 28 bases between them. Germline V lookup: CDR1 SGHNT, CDR2 YYREEE (reference sequence). The CDR3 extends over 19 amino acids. CDR3 amino acids: CASSSAVGPLTGPIYGYTF. The CDR3 nucleotides are TGTGCCAGCAGCTCCGCCGTAGGCCCACTTACAGGGCCCATCTATGGCTACACCTTC.

This clone was detected ten times or more. The rearrangement joins TRBV5-5 to TRBJ2-2; no clear D. The CDR3 has 14 amino acids. Trimming removed 3 bases at V and 5 bases at J, with 11 bases between. The germline V gene encodes CDR1 SGHKS and CDR2 YYEKEE (reference sequence). CDR3 residues: CASSSPVYTGELFF. The CDR3 DNA is TGTGCCAGCAGCTCTCCTGTGTATACCGGGGAGCTGTTTTTT.

The V and J genes are TRBV9 and TRBJ2-7; D is perhaps TRBD2 (5 bases). Trimming cost V 4 bases and J 0 bases, with 11 bases left between them. The CDR3 has 14 residues. Germline CDR1 and CDR2: SGDLS and YYNGEE. The CDR3 DNA reads TGTGCCAGCAGCCGGCAGGACTCCTCCTACGAGCAGTACTTC. Encoded protein: CASSRQDSSYEQYF.

This chain uses TRBV6-4 with TRBJ2-1, with 11 bases matching TRBD1. V was clipped by 0 bases and J by 6 bases; unmatched bases: 1. Germline V gene sequence: CDR1 MRHNA, CDR2 SNTAGT. The CDR3 runs to 15 residues. The CDR3, as DNA: TGTGCCAGCAGTGACTCAGGGACAGGGGGCAATGAGCAGTTCTTC. Its protein product is CASSDSGTGGNEQFF.